The rows below give T cell receptor beta chains drawn from one sample of a study of blood T cell repertoires in COVID-19. Profiling relied on immunoSEQ multiplex PCR, and the TCRdb table lists in-frame clones only, not all of them. This table holds 250,000 or so clones, about three quarters found once. Specimen: peripheral blood. The receptors originated from a woman older than 75 with acute or convalescent COVID-19. Each CDR3 is given with its conserved first and last residue. The D gene is left open where the match is weak. Some rows have no size entry. The others give once, few or many, or a class for an expanded clone.

NA	TRBV18	TRBJ2-1	NA	TGTGCCAGCTCACCAATCGGCGGATCTTCCAATGAGCAGTTCTTC	CASSPIGGSSNEQFF
TRBD1	TRBV2	TRBJ1-1	NA	TGTGCCAGCAGAGGACAGGGGGGAGGGAACACTGAAGCTTTCTTT	CASRGQGGGNTEAFF
NA	TRBV19	TRBJ1-6	NA	TGTGCCAGTAGTATTGAGAGGCATTCACCCCTCCACTTT	CASSIERHSPLHF
NA	TRBV18	TRBJ1-2	NA	TGTGCCAGCTCACCTGCGGTGGGCTACACCTTC	CASSPAVGYTF
TRBD2	TRBV27	TRBJ2-1	NA	TGTGCCAGCAGTTTCTCCCGGGTGGGGGGGGGCTACAATGAGCAGTTCTTC	CASSFSRVGGGYNEQFF
NA	TRBV6-5	TRBJ1-1	NA	TGTGCCAGCAGTTACAACGGGGGATCGGGTGAAGCTTTCTTT	CASSYNGGSGEAFF
TRBD2	TRBV7-2	TRBJ2-1	few	TGTGCCAGCAGCCTCGGGACTAGCGGGAAATACAATGAGCAGTTCTTC	CASSLGTSGKYNEQFF
NA	TRBV9	TRBJ1-3	NA	TGTGCCAGCACTAACCACTCTGGAAACACCATATATTTT	CASTNHSGNTIYF
TRBD1	TRBV25-1	TRBJ1-2	NA	TGTGCCAGCAGTAGGACAGGGGGCGCGACTAACTATGGCTACACCTTC	CASSRTGGATNYGYTF
TRBD2	TRBV11-3	TRBJ2-1	NA	TGTGCCAGCAGCGCTAGCGGGCCCTCCTACAATGAGCAGTTCTTC	CASSASGPSYNEQFF